Included here is one T cell receptor beta chain sequence, with context. The antigen it binds to is not known. The record has no base qualities; no much larger clone is one base away. The immunoSEQ assay amplified TCRB CDR3 regions from roughly 2.1 micrograms of genomic DNA, or from all available DNA when less than that amount was available. For multiplex PCR, 60 forward primers for TCR V beta segments and 13 reverse primers for J beta segments were used. To estimate the number of reads per starting template, synthetic control templates were added to each sample at limiting dilution. Reads of 87 bp were generated by sequencing on the Illumina HiSeq System. From the authors' description of their analysis: To remove PCR and sequencing errors, closely related sequences were merged with a nearest neighbor algorithm. TCR overlap was defined as the percentage of unique tumor TCR beta sequences that were also present in the same patient's peripheral blood. Drawn from immuneACCESS, this table holds only the in-frame rearrangements with V and J called that TCRdb kept. Clones are partly lost; checked studies trace under half to an unresolved V gene and leave the rest unexplained. The DNA was the basis for D and trimming; V, J and clone size are from that table. This sample has roughly 100,000 clones in its table, and 90% of those were observed once. Together, the top ten hold roughly 2.8% of the sample.

The sample originates from a study of glioma-infiltrating T cells after dendritic cell vaccination (dated by TCRdb to about 2016). Broadly, across the study: A cohort of about 15 glioblastoma patients from Phase I and II dendritic cell vaccination trials was included, of whom 9 were newly diagnosed and 6 had recurrent disease. Patients received autologous tumor lysate-pulsed dendritic cell vaccination between about 2003 and 2012. The vaccine was prepared from monocyte-derived dendritic cells that were cultured for seven to eight days with IL-4 and GM-CSF and then pulsed overnight with autologous tumor lysate. Patients received three intradermal dendritic cell vaccine injections at biweekly intervals in the arm below the axilla. In glioblastoma patients vaccinated with dendritic cells, deep sequencing of TCR beta CDR3 regions served to measure the amount of tumor-infiltrating lymphocytes and to compare repertoires between tumor and blood. Survival after dendritic cell vaccination was correlated with TCR sequencing metrics, including TIL content and tumor-blood repertoire overlap. General conclusions and limits of the study: The cohort was small and heterogeneous, and full blood and tumor sets were available for few patients, with initial-recurrent tumor pairs available for even fewer patients. After dendritic cell vaccination, a higher estimated pretreatment TIL content predicted longer time to progression and overall survival. TCR clonality showed no direct relationship with survival, which suggests that a diverse polyclonal response may be important. The response model built on TCR overlap across three groups was characterized as speculative, with prospective validation still needed.

Relative to germline, V is 4 bases shorter and J is 6 bases shorter, with 8 bases between their ends. CDR1 and CDR2 (SGHKS, YYEKEE) derive from the germline V gene (reference sequence). The CDR3 measures 11 amino acids from cysteine to phenylalanine. The entry retains the CDR3 DNA only, 33 bases that are in frame from base 1. The sample's time point label, in plain terms: after dendritic cell vaccination, including at tumor progression/relapse. Patients were selected for having adequate residual fresh-frozen tumor tissue and more than two years of available survival data. Molecular status otherwise varied across the glioblastoma patients, but none of them carried an isocitrate dehydrogenase mutation. PBMC were collected before vaccination, two weeks after the third vaccination, and at tumor progression if progression occurred. Genomic DNA was extracted with the Qiagen DNeasy Blood extraction Kit.

The chain is made from TRBV5-5 and TRBJ2-7; the D gene lacks a confident call. The starting material was blood, obtained after dendritic cell vaccination. This sequence was found in a human donor with glioblastoma. At the DNA level, the sequence is TGTGCCAGCAGCATCTCCCCCGAGCAGTACTTC. Its protein reads: CASSISPEQYF.